This T cell receptor (beta chain) was recovered during a study of CD8 T cells in Susac syndrome. Study results and caveats: The relatively small number of individuals in the TCR sequencing and HLA analysis was acknowledged by the study.

In blood CD8+ and CD4+ T cells, TCR beta underwent sequencing. Negative isolation yielded CD8+ and CD4+ T cells; FACS enriched TEMRA cells. On this clonotype: Its antigen is unidentified.

Random hexamers primed reverse transcription of roughly 0.5 to 1 ug RNA. TCRdb processed the immunoSEQ multiplex PCR reads anew with MiXCR; each CDR3 protein has one entry. This table has 160,000 or so distinct CDR3 sequences, 80% to 95% appearing once. V gave up 0 bases and J gave up 7 bases, with 12 bases separating them. The CDR3 loop spans 15 amino acids. The germline gives CDR1 LGHDT, CDR2 YNNKEL (reference sequence). The chain uses TRBV3-1 and TRBJ2-2; D is undetermined. The sequence was obtained from a human donor in good health. The sample taken for sequencing was CD4+ T cells from PBMCs. CDR3 sequence (DNA): TGTGCCAGCAGCCAAGATCATCGCAGGCGCGGGGAGCTGTTTTTT. Translating gives CASSQDHRRRGELFF.